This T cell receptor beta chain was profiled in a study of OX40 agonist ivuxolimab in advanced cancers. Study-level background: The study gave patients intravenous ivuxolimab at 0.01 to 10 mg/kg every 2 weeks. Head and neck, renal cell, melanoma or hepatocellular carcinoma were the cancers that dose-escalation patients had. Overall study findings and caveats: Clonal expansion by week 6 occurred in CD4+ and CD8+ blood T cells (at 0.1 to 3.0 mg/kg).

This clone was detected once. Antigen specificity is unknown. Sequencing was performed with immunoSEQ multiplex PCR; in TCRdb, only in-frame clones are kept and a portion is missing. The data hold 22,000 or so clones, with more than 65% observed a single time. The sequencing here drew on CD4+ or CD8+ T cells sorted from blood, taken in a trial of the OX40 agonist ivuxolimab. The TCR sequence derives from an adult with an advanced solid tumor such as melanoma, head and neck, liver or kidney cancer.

The CDR3 DNA follows: TGTGCCAGCAGGATGACAGGGGGCAATTCACCCCTCCACTTT. This translates into CASRMTGGNSPLHF. This chain uses TRBV5-4 with TRBJ1-6, with 10 bases identical to TRBD1. V shed 5 bases and J 7 bases; nucleotides not matched to a gene: 3. This CDR3 has 14 residues. The germline V gene has CDR1 SGHNT and CDR2 YYREEE (reference sequence).